The clone carrying this TCR beta chain was detected a few times. Antigen specificity is unknown. Germline V gene lookup returns CDR1 SEHNR and CDR2 FQNEAQ (reference sequence). V was clipped by 1 base and J by 3 bases, with 13 bases between them. The CDR3 runs 15 residues. These data are taken from a study of human T cells and chemical hapten exposure. Study-level points and caveats: Expanded TCRs formed significantly more large CDR3 similarity clusters than controls. Correlating positively with patch test score were the PT1 expanded TCR counts.

TCRdb reanalysed the RACE reads using MiXCR and keeps one entry per CDR3 protein. In the table there are approximately 110,000 distinct CDR3 sequences, under 40% of which are singletons. Time point: patch test 3, about 24 weeks after DPC sensitization. Treatment here: therapeutic diphenylcyclopropenone sensitization with weekly scalp DPC. The material sequenced was whole blood, taken in connection with sensitization to the hapten diphenylcyclopropenone (DPC). The clonotype was recovered from a man aged 35-49 years with alopecia areata. Some clones in this sample may be carry-over from other donors' samples. This chain uses TRBV7-9 with TRBJ2-7; D gene unclear. The CDR3: CASSLGNSPHYEQYF. CDR3 nucleotide sequence: TGTGCCAGCAGCTTAGGAAATAGCCCGCACTACGAGCAGTACTTC.